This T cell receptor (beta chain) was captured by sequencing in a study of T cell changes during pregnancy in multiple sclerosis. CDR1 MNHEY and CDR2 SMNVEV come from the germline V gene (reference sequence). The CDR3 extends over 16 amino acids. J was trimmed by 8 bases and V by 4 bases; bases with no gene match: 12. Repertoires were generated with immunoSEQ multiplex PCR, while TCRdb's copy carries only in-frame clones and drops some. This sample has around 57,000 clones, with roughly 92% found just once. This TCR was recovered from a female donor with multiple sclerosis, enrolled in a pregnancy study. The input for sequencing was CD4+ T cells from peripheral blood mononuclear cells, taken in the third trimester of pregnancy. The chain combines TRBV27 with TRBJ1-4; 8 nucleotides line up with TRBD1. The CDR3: CASSSGGRDGGEKLFF. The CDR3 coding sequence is TGTGCCAGCAGTTCAGGGGGCAGAGATGGGGGAGAAAAACTGTTTTTT.